This TCR beta chain was retrieved from a study of shared clonotypes between healthy human individuals. Clones were read by immunoSEQ multiplex PCR, and TCRdb kept only the in-frame ones, dropping some. The sample contains about 470,000 clones, 70% to 80% of which appear only once. V lost 6 bases and J 1 base, leaving 10 bases between the germline ends. This CDR3 spans 14 amino acids. In germline, CDR1 is MDHEN, CDR2 SYDVKM. The sequenced sample was PBMCs. The rearrangement links TRBV28 to TRBJ1-5; D is undetermined. This TCR was recovered from a woman in her 40s in good health. Some clones in this sample may be carry-over from other donors' samples. The DNA for the CDR3 is TGTGCCAGCAGCGACAATTTGAGCAATCAGCCCCAGCATTTT. This gives the protein CASSDNLSNQPQHF.